The 2 T cell receptor beta chains presented below share a single source sample, sequenced in a study of OX40 agonist ivuxolimab in advanced cancers. Here immunoSEQ multiplex PCR was the method, and the copy in TCRdb shows in-frame clones only, minus some. The sample includes roughly 23,000 clones, about 85% of them seen just once. The sample in question was CD4+ or CD8+ T cells sorted from blood, obtained in a trial of the OX40 agonist ivuxolimab. The receptors were gathered from an adult with an advanced solid tumor such as melanoma, head and neck, liver or kidney cancer.

The chain is built from TRBV15 and TRBJ1-5, with D possibly being TRBD1 (5 bases). Trimming took off 0 bases at V and 7 bases at J, with 13 bases between the two ends. From germline, CDR1 is LNHNV and CDR2 YYDKDF (reference sequence). The CDR3 runs to 15 residues. The CDR3 DNA reads TGTGCCACCAGCAGAGATGGGGCGGGGCGCCAGCCCCAGCATTTT. Residues: CATSRDGAGRQPQHF. The complete variable domain, with remaining parts taken from reference TRBV15 and TRBJ1-5, reads DAMVIQNPRYQVTQFGKPVTLSCSQTLNHNVMYWYQQKSSQAPKLLFHYYDKDFNNEADTPDNFQSRRPNTSFCFLDIRSPGLGDTAMYLCATSRDGAGRQPQHFGDGTRLSIL.

This chain joins TRBV19 and TRBJ2-7, with a tentative D call TRBD1 (5 bases). The CDR3 contains 14 residues. Germline loops: CDR1 LNHDA, CDR2 SQIVND (reference sequence). V lost 2 bases and J lost 0, with 8 bases in between. CDR3 amino acids: CASSITGASYEQYF. In DNA form, the CDR3 reads TGTGCCAGTAGTATAACTGGGGCCTCCTACGAGCAGTACTTC.